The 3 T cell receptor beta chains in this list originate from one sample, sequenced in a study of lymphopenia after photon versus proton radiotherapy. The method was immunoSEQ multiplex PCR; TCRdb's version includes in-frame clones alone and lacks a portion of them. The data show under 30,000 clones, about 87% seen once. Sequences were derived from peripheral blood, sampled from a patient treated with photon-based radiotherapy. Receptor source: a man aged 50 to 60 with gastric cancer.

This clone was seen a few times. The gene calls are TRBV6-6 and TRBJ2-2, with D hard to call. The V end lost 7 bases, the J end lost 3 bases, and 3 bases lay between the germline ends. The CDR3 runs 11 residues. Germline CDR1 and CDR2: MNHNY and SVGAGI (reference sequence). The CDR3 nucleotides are TGTGCCAGCATCGACACCGGGGAGCTGTTTTTT. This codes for CASIDTGELFF.

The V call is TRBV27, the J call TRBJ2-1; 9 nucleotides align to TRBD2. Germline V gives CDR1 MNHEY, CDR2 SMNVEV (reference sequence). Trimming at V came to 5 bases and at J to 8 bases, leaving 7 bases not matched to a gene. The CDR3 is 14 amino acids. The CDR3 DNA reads TGTGCCAGCAGTCGCGGGGGGGCCTCCTATGAGCAGTTCTTC. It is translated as CASSRGGASYEQFF.

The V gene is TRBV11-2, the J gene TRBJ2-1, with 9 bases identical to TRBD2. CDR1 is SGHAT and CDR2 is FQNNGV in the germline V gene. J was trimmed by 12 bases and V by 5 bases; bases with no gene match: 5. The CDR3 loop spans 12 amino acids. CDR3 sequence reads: CASSAGLAVQFF. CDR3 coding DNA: TGTGCCAGCAGCGCGGGACTAGCTGTGCAGTTCTTC.